These 5 T cell receptor beta chains came from one sample sequenced in a study of shared clonotypes between healthy human individuals. Method: immunoSEQ multiplex PCR; TCRdb's copy keeps in-frame clones and lacks some. The repertoire has approximately 2.3 million clones, 85% to 95% of them found once; the top ten carry under 0.45%. The sequenced material came from naive CD4+ T cells from PBMCs. Subset in this sample: CD45RA+ positively selected. Receptor source: a man younger than 35 in good health. Some clones in this sample may be carry-over from other donors' samples.

V usage is TRBV4-3 and J usage is TRBJ2-3; unclear D gene. With 4 bases removed from V and 0 bases from J, the gap between germline ends came to 8 bases. This CDR3 is 14 amino acids long. The germline gives CDR1 LGHNA, CDR2 YSLEER. The CDR3 DNA is TGCGCCAGCAGCCCCTTTCTTAGCACAGATACGCAGTATTTT. It encodes CASSPFLSTDTQYF.

The chain combines TRBV29-1 with TRBJ1-1; tentative D call: TRBD1 (5 bases). From germline, CDR1 is SQVTM and CDR2 ANQGSEA. The ends were cut back, 4 bases at V and 1 base at J, with 10 bases in the middle. The CDR3 is 13 amino acids. CDR3 sequence (DNA): TGCAGCGTTGGGGAGCAGGGGAACACTGAAGCTTTCTTT. It codes for CSVGEQGNTEAFF.

The chain has TRBV13 and TRBJ2-1; D is uncertain. Looked up from germline, CDR1 is PRHDT and CDR2 is FYEKMQ (reference sequence). There are 14 residues in the CDR3. V was trimmed by 1 base and J by 6 bases, leaving 10 bases between them. CDR3 sequence: CASSLAFSANEQFF. CDR3 coding DNA: TGTGCCAGCAGCTTAGCATTCTCTGCCAATGAGCAGTTCTTC.

The rearrangement joins TRBV1 to TRBJ2-7; the table's D call, TRBD2, was not checked against the DNA. TRBV1 is shown as a pseudogene. The length of the CDR3 is 19 residues. This chain's CDR3 is CTSSVGVLAGGGTVYEQYF. CDR3 bases: TGCACCAGCAGCGTCGGGGTGCTAGCGGGAGGCGGGACGGTTTACGAGCAGTACTTC.

This clone was detected once. This specimen includes other DNA sequences encoding the same CDR3. V gene TRBV5-1 combines with J gene TRBJ1-5, with TRBD1 matching 8 bases. V shed 1 base and J 7 bases; nucleotides not matched to a gene: 4. The CDR3 extends over 14 amino acids. CDR1 is SGHRS and CDR2 is YFSETQ in the germline V gene. CDR3 protein: CASSLQQGGQPQHF. CDR3 in DNA: TGCGCCAGCAGCTTGCAACAGGGGGGGCAGCCCCAGCATTTT.